This TCR beta chain was recorded in a study of shared clonotypes between healthy human individuals. Whole-study results and caveats: Having only a few donors restricted how much genetic and exposure-history diversity was captured.

The CDR3 totals 18 residues. The naive CD8 subset, CD45RO-negative cells positively selected for CCR7, excluded terminally differentiated effector memory CD45RA+ cells. All donors were Caucasian adults living in Nashville, Tennessee. The repertoire was sequenced with immunoSEQ multiplex PCR; TCRdb's copy has only in-frame clones and lacks some. This sample has roughly 590,000 clones, with about 95% found just once. In the case of this clone: Its target is unknown.

The sequenced material came from naive CD8+ T cells sorted from blood. The TCR sequence derives from a woman under 40 in good health. The chain joins TRBV21-1 to TRBJ1-4; TRBD1 is the table's D call and was not checked against the DNA. TRBV21-1 is termed a pseudogene. The DNA of the CDR3 is TGTGCCAGCAGCTTCCGACAGGGGGCGAGACGGACTAATGAAAAACTGTTTTTT. It is translated as CASSFRQGARRTNEKLFF.